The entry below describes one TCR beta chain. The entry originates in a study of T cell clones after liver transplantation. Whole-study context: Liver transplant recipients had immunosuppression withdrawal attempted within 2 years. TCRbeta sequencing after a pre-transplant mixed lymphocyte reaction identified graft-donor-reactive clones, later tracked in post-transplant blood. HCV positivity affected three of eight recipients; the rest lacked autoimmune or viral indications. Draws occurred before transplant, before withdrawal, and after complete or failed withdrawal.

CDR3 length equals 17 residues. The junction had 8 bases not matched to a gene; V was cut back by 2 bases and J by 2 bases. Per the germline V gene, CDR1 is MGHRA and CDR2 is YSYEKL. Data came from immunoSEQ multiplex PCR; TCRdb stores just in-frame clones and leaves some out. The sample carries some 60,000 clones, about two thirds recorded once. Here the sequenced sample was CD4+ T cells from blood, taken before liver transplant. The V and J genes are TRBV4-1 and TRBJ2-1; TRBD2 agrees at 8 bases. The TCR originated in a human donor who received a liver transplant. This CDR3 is CASSQNPVRGAYNEQFF. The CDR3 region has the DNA TGCGCCAGCAGCCAAAACCCGGTGCGGGGGGCCTACAATGAGCAGTTCTTC.